A selection of T cell receptor beta chains follows, all from one sample in a study of cytomegalovirus exposure and HLA in healthy donors. Clones were sequenced by immunoSEQ multiplex PCR, and TCRdb holds only the in-frame ones, with some missing. The sample includes some 180,000 clones, around 78% of them seen just once. Source material: PBMCs. The receptor set was obtained from a woman aged 25 to 45 in good health and CMV-seropositive. Each CDR3 is given with its conserved first and last residue. D genes are given only for firm matches. The size of a clone is reported for some rows only, either as once, few or many, or as a class for expanded clones.

j_call	d_call	v_call	clone_size	cdr3_nt	cdr3_aa
TRBJ2-1	TRBD2	TRBV29-1	.	TGCAGCGTGAGACTAGCGGGCTACAATGAGCAGTTCTTC	CSVRLAGYNEQFF
TRBJ2-1	TRBD2	TRBV5-1	.	TGCGCCAGCAGCTCCACGGGGGGGCAGAATGAGCAGTTCTTC	CASSSTGGQNEQFF
TRBJ1-2	TRBD1	TRBV7-2	once	TGTGCCAGCAGACCGGGGACAGGGAATCGCTACACCTTC	CASRPGTGNRYTF
TRBJ1-2	TRBD1	TRBV6-1	.	TGTGCCAGCAGATCGGGACAGGGGGCCTCGGGCTACACCTTC	CASRSGQGASGYTF
TRBJ2-7	.	TRBV7-9	.	TGTGCCAGCAGCTTAGACAGCAACGAGCAGTACTTC	CASSLDSNEQYF
TRBJ1-1	TRBD1	TRBV25-1	.	TGTGCCAGCAGTGAACCCGCCGGGACAGCAACTGAAGCTTTCTTT	CASSEPAGTATEAFF
TRBJ1-2	.	TRBV5-1	.	TGCGCCAGCAGCGCCCGGACAGCAATCAATGGCTACACCTTC	CASSARTAINGYTF
TRBJ1-2	.	TRBV14	.	TGTGCCAGCAGCCAAGAGGAATGGGGCAGGAATGGCTACACCTTC	CASSQEEWGRNGYTF
TRBJ2-1	.	TRBV4-2	.	TGTGCCAGCAGCCAAGACGGGGGTGAGCAGTTCTTC	CASSQDGGEQFF
TRBJ2-7	TRBD1	TRBV11-1	.	TGTGCCAGCAGCTTGGGGGTCTCGGGGACAGGAGCCTACGAGCAGTACTTC	CASSLGVSGTGAYEQYF
TRBJ2-7	.	TRBV28	.	TGTGCCAGCAGTTTTTTTCAGGTCCACGAGCAGTACTTC	CASSFFQVHEQYF
TRBJ2-3	.	TRBV27	.	TGTGCCAGCAGTTTTGGTGGGACTCAAACGTCAGATACGCAGTATTTT	CASSFGGTQTSDTQYF
TRBJ1-5	TRBD1	TRBV2	.	TGTGCCAGCAGTGGCACAGGGGGAGGTCAGCCCCAGCATTTT	CASSGTGGGQPQHF
TRBJ2-3	.	TRBV27	.	TGTGCCAGCAGTTCCCTCACGGGAGCGGTAGATACGCAGTATTTT	CASSSLTGAVDTQYF
TRBJ2-5	.	TRBV7-9	.	TGTGCCAGCAGCCTTTCGCGGATTCAAGAGACCCAGTACTTC	CASSLSRIQETQYF
TRBJ1-1	TRBD1	TRBV19	.	TGTGCCAGTAGTATTACCGGGACAGGGGTTGACACTGAAGCTTTCTTT	CASSITGTGVDTEAFF
TRBJ1-4	TRBD1	TRBV29-1	few	TGCAGCGCCGGGACAGGGGGCGAAAAACTGTTTTTT	CSAGTGGEKLFF
TRBJ2-2	.	TRBV28	.	TGTGCCAGCAGTTTACGGGGTAATCCCGGGGAGCTGTTTTTT	CASSLRGNPGELFF
TRBJ1-2	.	TRBV7-9	.	TGTGCCAGCAGCTTAGGTGCCAAGCCGGGCTACACCTTC	CASSLGAKPGYTF
TRBJ2-7	TRBD2	TRBV27	few	TGTGCCAGCAGTAACCCTCGCCCCCGAACGGGAGGGGGTTACGAGCAGTACTTC	CASSNPRPRTGGGYEQYF
TRBJ2-7	TRBD1	TRBV2	.	TGTGCCAGCACTTTCTCGACAGGGGGCCTCTGGGAGCAGTACTTC	CASTFSTGGLWEQYF
TRBJ2-2	.	TRBV6-6	.	TGTGCCAGCAGTCTCGACTGGAACACCGGGGAGCTGTTTTTT	CASSLDWNTGELFF
TRBJ1-3	TRBD1	TRBV10-1	once	TGCGCCAGCAGCTCGACGGGACAGGGCCTTGGAAACACCATATATTTT	CASSSTGQGLGNTIYF
TRBJ2-7	.	TRBV18	few	TGTGCCAGCTCACCAGGTCTAGAGGGTTCCTACGAGCAGTACTTC	CASSPGLEGSYEQYF
TRBJ2-3	.	TRBV27	.	TGTGCCAGCAGTCACCGGTATACGCAGTATTTT	CASSHRYTQYF